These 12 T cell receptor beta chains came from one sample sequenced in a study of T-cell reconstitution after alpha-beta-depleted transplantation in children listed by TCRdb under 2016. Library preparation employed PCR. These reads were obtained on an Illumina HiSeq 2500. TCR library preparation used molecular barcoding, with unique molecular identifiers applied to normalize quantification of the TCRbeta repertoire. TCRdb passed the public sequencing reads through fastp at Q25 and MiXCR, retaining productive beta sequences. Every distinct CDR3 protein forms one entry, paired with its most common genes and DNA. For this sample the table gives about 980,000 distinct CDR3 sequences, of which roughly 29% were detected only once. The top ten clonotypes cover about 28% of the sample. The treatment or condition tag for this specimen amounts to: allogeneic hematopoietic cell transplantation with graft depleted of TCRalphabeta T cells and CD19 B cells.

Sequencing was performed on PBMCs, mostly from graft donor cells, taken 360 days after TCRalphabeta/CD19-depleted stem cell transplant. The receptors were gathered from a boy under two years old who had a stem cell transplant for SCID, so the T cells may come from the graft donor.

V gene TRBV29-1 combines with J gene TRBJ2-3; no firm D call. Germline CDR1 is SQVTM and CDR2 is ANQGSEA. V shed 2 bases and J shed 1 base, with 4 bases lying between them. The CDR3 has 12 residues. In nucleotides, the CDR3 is TGCAGCGTTGAAATCGGCACAGATACGCAGTATTTT. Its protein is CSVEIGTDTQYF.

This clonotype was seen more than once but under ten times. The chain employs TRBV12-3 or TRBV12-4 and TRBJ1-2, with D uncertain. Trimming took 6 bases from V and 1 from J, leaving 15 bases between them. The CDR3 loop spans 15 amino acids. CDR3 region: CASSPSGSLNYGYTF. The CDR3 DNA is TGTGCCAGCAGCCCCTCTGGGTCCCTTAACTATGGCTACACCTTC.

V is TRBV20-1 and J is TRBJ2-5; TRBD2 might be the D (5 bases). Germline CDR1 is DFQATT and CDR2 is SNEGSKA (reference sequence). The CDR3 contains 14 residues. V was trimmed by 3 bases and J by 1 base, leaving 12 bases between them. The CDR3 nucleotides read TGCAGTGCTAGCCCGGGGAGCCTCCAAGAGACCCAGTACTTC. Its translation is CSASPGSLQETQYF.

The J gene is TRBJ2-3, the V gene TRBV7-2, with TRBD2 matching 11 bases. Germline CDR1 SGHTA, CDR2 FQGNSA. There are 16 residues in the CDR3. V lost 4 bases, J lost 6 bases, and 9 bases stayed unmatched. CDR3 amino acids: CASSYGSGGARDTQYF. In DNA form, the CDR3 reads TGTGCCAGCAGCTATGGTAGCGGGGGGGCACGGGATACGCAGTATTTT.

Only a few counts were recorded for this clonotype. CDR3 residues: CASSSQTSGGGDTQYF. CDR3 DNA sequence: TGTGCCAGCAGTTCCCAGACTAGCGGGGGGGGAGATACGCAGTATTTT. J is TRBJ2-3 and V is TRBV6-5; 14 bases line up with TRBD2. V shed 4 bases and J 5 bases; nucleotides not matched to a gene: 5. This CDR3 spans 16 amino acids. Germline V gene lookup returns CDR1 MNHEY and CDR2 SVGAGI.

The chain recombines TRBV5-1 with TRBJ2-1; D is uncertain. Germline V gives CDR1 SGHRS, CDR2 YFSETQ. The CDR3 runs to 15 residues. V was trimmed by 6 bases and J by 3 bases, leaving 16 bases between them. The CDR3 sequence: CASTVGNVGYNEQFF. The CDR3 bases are TGCGCCAGCACCGTGGGAAACGTCGGCTACAATGAGCAGTTCTTC.

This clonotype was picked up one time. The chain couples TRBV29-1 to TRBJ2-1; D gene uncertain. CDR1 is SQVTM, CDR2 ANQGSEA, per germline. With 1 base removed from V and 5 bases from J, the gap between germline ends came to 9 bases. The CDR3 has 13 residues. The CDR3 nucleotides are TGCAGCGTTGAAGCCCCGGGTCACAATGAGCAGTTCTTC. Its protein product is CSVEAPGHNEQFF.

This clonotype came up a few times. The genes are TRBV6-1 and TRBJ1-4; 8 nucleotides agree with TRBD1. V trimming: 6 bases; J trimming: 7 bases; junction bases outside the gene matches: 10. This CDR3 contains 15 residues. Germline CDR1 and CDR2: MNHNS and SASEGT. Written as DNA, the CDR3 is TGTGCCAGCAGGATGACAGGGGTCAGGAGTGAAAAACTGTTTTTT. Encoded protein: CASRMTGVRSEKLFF.

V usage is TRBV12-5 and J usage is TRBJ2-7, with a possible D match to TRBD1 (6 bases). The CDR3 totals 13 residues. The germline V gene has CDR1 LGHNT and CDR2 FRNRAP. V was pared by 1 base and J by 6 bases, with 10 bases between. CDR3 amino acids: CASGLAYRVEQYF. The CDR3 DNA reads TGTGCTAGTGGTTTGGCATACAGGGTCGAGCAGTACTTC.

The CDR3 sequence is CSALSYRTHPGGTDTQYF. In DNA, the CDR3 is TGCAGTGCTCTTAGTTATAGGACTCACCCTGGCGGCACAGATACGCAGTATTTT. The chain links TRBV20-1 to TRBJ2-3; tentative D call: TRBD2 (5 bases). V was clipped by 5 bases and J by 1 base, with 25 bases between them. The germline CDR1 and CDR2 sequences are DFQATT and SNEGSKA (reference sequence). The CDR3 sequence is 18 residues long.

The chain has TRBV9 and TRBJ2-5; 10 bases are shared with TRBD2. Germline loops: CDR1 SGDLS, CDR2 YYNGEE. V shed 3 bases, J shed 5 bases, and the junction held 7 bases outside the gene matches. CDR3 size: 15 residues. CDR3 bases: TGTGCCAGCAGCGCGACTAGCGGGCCATATGAGACCCAGTACTTC. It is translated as CASSATSGPYETQYF.

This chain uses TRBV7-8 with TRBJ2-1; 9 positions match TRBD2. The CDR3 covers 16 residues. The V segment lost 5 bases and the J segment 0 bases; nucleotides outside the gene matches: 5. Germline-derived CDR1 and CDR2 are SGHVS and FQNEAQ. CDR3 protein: CASSIIAGVSYNEQFF. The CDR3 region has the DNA TGTGCCAGCAGCATAATAGCGGGGGTCTCCTACAATGAGCAGTTCTTC.